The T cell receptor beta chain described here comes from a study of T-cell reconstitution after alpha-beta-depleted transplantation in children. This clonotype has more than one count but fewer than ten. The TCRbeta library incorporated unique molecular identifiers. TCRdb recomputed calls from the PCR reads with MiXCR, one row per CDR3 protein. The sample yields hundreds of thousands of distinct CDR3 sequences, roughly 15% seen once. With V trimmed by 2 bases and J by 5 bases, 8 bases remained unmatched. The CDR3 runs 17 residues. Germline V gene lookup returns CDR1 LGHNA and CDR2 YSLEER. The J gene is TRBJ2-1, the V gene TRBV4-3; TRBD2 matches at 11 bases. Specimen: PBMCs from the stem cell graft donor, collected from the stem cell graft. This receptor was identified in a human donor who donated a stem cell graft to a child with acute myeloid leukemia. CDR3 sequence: CASSQKLAGGQHNEQFF. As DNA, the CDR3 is TGCGCCAGCAGCCAAAAGCTAGCGGGGGGACAACACAATGAGCAGTTCTTC.